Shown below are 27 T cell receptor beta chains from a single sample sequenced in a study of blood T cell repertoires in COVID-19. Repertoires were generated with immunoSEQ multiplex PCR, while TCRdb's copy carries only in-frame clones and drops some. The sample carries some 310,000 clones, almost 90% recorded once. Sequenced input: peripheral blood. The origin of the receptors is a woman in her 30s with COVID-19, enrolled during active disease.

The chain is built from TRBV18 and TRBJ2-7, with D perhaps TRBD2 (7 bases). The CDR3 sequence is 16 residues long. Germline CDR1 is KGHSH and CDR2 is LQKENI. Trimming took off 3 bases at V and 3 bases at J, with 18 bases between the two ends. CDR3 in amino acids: CASSPGGGRSLYEQYF. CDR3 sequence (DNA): TGTGCCAGCTCACCCGGGGGCGGGAGATCCCTCTACGAGCAGTACTTC.

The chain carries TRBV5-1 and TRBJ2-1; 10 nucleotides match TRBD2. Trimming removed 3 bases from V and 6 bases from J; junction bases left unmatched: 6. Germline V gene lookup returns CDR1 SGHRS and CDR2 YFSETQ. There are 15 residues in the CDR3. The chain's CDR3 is CASSSQREGVNEQFF. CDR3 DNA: TGCGCCAGCAGCTCCCAGCGGGAGGGGGTCAATGAGCAGTTCTTC.

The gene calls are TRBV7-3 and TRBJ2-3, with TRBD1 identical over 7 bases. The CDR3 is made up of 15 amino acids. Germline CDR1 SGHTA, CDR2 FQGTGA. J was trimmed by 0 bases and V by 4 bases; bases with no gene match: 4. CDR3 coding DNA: TGTGCCAGCAGCTCCCGGACAGGCAGCACAGATACGCAGTATTTT. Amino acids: CASSSRTGSTDTQYF.

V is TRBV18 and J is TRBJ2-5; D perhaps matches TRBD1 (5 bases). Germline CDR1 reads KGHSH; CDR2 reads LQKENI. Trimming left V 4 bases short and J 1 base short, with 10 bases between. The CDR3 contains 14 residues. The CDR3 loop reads CASSLRTTQETQYF. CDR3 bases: TGTGCCAGCTCACTAAGGACAACCCAAGAGACCCAGTACTTC.

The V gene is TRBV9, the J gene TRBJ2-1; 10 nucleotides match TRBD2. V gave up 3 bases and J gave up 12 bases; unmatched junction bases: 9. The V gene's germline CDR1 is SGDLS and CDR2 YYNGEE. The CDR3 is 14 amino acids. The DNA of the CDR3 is TGTGCCAGCAGCGAGGGGGGGACTAGCGAGGCGCAGTTCTTC. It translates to CASSEGGTSEAQFF.

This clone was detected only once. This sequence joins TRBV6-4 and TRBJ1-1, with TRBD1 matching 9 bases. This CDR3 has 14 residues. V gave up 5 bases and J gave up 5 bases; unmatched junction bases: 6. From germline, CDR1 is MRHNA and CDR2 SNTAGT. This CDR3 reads CASSQRTGDTEAFF. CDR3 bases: TGTGCCAGCAGTCAACGGACAGGGGATACTGAAGCTTTCTTT.

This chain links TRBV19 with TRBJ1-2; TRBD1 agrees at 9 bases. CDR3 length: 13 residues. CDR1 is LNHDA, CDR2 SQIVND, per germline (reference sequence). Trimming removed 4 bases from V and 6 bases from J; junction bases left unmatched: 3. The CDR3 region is CASSRDREDGYTF. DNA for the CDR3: TGTGCCAGTAGTAGGGACAGGGAAGATGGCTACACCTTC.

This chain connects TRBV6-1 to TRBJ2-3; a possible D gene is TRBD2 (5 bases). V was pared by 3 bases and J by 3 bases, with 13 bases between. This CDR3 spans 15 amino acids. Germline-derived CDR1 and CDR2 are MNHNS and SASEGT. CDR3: CASSEASPRTDTQYF. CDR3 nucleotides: TGTGCCAGCAGTGAGGCTAGCCCCCGAACAGATACGCAGTATTTT.

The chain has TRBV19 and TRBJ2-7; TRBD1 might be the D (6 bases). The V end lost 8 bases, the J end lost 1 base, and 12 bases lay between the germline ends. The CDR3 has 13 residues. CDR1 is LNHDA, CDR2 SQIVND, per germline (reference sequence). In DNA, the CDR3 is TGTGCCAGTGCAGAAGGACAGTCCTACGAGCAGTACTTC. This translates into CASAEGQSYEQYF.

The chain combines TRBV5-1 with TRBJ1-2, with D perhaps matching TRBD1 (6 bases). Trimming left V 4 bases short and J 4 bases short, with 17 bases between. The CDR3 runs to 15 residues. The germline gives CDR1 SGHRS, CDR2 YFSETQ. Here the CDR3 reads CASSPLQGGGYGYTF. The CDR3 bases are TGCGCCAGCAGCCCTTTACAGGGAGGGGGCTATGGCTACACCTTC.

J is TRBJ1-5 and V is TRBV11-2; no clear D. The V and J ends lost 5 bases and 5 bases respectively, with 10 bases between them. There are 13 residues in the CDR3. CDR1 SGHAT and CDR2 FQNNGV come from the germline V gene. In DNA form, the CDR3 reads TGTGCCAGCAGCGTCCGGGATGATCAGCCCCAGCATTTT. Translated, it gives CASSVRDDQPQHF.

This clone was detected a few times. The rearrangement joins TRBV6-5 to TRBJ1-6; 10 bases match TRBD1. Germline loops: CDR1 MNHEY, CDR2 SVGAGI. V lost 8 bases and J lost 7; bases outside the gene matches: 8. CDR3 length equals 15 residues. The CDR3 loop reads CASGPAGQGNSPLHF. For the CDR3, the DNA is TGTGCCAGCGGTCCTGCGGGACAGGGGAATTCACCCCTCCACTTT.

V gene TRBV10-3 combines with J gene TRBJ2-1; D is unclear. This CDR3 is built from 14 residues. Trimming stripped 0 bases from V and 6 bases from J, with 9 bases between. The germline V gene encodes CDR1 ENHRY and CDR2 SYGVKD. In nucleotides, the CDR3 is TGTGCCATCAGTGAGTCGCAGGATCTCAATGAGCAGTTCTTC. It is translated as CAISESQDLNEQFF.

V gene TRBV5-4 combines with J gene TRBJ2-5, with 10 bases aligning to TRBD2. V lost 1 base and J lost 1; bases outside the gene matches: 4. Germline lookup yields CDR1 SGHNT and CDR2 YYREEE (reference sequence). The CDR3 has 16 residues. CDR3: CASSLIAGGLQETQYF. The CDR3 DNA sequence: TGTGCCAGCAGCTTGATAGCGGGAGGACTCCAAGAGACCCAGTACTTC.

The CDR3, as DNA: TGTGCCAGCAGTGAAAACCCCTCTTCAGGGGATGGCTACACCTTC. This gives the protein CASSENPSSGDGYTF. The rearrangement links TRBV6-1 to TRBJ1-2, with D possibly matching TRBD1 (6 bases). The CDR3 consists of 15 residues. Germline V gene data show CDR1 as MNHNS and CDR2 as SASEGT. Trimming took off 2 bases at V and 6 bases at J, with 16 bases between the two ends.

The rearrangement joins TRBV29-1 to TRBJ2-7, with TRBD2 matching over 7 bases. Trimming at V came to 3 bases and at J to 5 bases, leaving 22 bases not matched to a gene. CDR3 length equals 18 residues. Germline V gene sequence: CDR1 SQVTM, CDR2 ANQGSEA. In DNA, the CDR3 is TGCAGCGTTGATGGGCTCGGTGGGGGGGTGGCGGGTATCAACGAGCAGTACTTC. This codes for CSVDGLGGGVAGINEQYF.

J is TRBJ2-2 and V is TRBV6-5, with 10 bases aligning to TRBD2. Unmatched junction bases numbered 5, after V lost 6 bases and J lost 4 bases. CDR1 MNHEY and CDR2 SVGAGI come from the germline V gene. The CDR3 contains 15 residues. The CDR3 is CASRQGLAFTGELFF. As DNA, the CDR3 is TGTGCCAGCAGACAGGGACTAGCGTTCACCGGGGAGCTGTTTTTT.

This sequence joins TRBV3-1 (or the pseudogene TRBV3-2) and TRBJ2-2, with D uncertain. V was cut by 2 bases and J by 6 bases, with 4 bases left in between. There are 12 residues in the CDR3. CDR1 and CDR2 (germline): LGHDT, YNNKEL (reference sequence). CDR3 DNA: TGTGCCAGCAGCCAACGGGCCGGGGAGCTGTTTTTT. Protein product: CASSQRAGELFF.

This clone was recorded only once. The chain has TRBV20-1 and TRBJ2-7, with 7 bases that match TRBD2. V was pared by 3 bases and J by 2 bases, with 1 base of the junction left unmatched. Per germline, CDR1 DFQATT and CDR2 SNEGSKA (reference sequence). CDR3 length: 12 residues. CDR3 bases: TGCAGTGCTAGTCTAGCGGCCTACGAGCAGTACTTC. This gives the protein CSASLAAYEQYF.

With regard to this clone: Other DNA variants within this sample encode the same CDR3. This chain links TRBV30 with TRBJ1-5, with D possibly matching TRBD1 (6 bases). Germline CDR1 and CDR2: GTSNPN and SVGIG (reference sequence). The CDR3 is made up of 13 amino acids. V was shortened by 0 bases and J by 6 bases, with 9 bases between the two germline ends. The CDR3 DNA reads TGTGCCTGGAGTGTACAGGGCGGTCAGCCCCAGCATTTT. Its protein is CAWSVQGGQPQHF.

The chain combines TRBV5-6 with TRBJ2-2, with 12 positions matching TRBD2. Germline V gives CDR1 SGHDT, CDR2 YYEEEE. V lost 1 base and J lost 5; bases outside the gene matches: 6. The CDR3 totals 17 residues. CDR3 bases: TGTGCCAGCAGCTTGCCTAGCGGGAGGGCAGGAACCGGGGAGCTGTTTTTT. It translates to CASSLPSGRAGTGELFF.

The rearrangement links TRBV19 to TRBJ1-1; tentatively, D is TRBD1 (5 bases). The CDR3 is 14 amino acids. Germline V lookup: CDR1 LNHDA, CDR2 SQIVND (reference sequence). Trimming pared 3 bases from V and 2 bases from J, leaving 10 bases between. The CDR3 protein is CASSIGAPNTEAFF. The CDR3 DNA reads TGTGCCAGTAGTATTGGGGCACCTAACACTGAAGCTTTCTTT.

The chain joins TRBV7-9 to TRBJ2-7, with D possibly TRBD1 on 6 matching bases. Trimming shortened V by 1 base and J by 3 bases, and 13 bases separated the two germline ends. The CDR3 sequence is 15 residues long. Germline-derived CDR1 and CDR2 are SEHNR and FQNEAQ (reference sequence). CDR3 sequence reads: CASSLEQGRGYEQYF. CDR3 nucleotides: TGTGCCAGCAGCTTAGAACAGGGAAGGGGCTACGAGCAGTACTTC.

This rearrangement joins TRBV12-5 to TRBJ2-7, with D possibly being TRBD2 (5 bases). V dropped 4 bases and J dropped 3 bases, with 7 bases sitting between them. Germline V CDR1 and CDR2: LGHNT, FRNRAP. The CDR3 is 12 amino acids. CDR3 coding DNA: TGTGCTAGTGGTTCGGGATACTACGAGCAGTACTTC. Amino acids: CASGSGYYEQYF.

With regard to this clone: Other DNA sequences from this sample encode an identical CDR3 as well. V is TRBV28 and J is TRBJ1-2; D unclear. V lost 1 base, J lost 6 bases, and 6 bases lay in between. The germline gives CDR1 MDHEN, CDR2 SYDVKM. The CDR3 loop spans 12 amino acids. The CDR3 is CASSLLGDGYTF. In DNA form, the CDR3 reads TGTGCCAGCAGTTTATTGGGCGATGGCTACACCTTC.

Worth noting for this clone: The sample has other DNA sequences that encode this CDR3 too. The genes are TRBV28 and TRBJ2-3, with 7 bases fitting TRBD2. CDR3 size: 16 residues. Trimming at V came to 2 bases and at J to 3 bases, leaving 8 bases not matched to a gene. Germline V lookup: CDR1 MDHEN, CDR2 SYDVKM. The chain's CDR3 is CASSLMASGGTDTQYF. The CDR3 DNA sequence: TGTGCCAGCAGTTTAATGGCTAGCGGTGGTACAGATACGCAGTATTTT.

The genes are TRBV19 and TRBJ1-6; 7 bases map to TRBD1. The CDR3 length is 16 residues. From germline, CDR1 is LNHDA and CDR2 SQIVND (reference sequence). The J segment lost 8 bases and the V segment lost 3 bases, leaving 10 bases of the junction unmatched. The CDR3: CASSMNSDRVDSPLHF. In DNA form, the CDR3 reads TGTGCCAGTAGTATGAACAGTGACAGGGTCGATTCACCCCTCCACTTT.